The T cell receptor beta chain under discussion was sequenced for a study of cytomegalovirus exposure and HLA in healthy donors. The study, taken as a whole, reports: Owing to their indistinguishability, certain V segments, notably TRBV6-2 and TRBV6-3, were excluded. Later analysis identified around 15,000 TCR beta sequences associated with HLA alleles, using a false discovery rate threshold of 0.05. In vitro testing confirmed a few CMV-associated chains as specific for CMV antigens. Most TCR beta V segments were productive about 87% or about 30% of the time in an earlier analysis.

Notes on this clone: Its antigen is currently unknown.

Primers: 60 Vbeta forward and 13 Jbeta reverse. Measured with immunoSEQ multiplex PCR; TCRdb has only the in-frame clones, and not every one. The sample records about 240,000 clones, around 80% being singletons. Germline V CDR1 and CDR2: SNHLY, FYNNEI. The junction had 12 bases not matched to a gene; V was cut back by 9 bases and J by 5 bases. The CDR3 is made up of 16 amino acids. This sequence was found in a boy younger than 18 in good health and CMV-seronegative. The chain has TRBV2 and TRBJ2-1, with 11 bases fitting TRBD2. Sequenced: PBMCs. CDR3 coding DNA: TGTGCCAGGGGTTCCCCTAGCGGGGGGAGAGACAATGAGCAGTTCTTC. Amino acids: CARGSPSGGRDNEQFF. The complete variable domain, with remaining parts taken from reference TRBV2 and TRBJ2-1, reads EPEVTQTPSHQVTQMGQEVILRCVPISNHLYFYWYRQILGQKVEFLVSFYNNEISEKSEIFDDQFSVERPDGSNFTLKIRSTKLEDSAMYFCARGSPSGGRDNEQFFGPGTRLTVL.